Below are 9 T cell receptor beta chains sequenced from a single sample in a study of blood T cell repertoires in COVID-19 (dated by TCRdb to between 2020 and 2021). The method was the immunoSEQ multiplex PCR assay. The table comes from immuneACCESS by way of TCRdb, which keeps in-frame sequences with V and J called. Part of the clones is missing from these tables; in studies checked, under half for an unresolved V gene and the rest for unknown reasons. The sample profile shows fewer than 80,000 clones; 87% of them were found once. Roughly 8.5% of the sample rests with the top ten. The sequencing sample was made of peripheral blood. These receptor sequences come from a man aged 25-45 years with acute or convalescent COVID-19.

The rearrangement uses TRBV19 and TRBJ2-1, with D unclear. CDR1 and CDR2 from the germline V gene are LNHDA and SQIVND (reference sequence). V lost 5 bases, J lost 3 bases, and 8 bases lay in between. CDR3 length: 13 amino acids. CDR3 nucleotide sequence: TGTGCCAGTAGTTTGGTCAGCTACAATGAGCAGTTCTTC. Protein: CASSLVSYNEQFF.

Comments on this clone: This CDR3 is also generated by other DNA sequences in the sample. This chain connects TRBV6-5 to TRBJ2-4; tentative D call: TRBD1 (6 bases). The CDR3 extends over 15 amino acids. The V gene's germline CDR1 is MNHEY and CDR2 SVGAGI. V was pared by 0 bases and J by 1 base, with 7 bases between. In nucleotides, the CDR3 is TGTGCCAGCAGTTACTCGAGGGGGGCCAAAAACATTCAGTACTTC. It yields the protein CASSYSRGAKNIQYF.

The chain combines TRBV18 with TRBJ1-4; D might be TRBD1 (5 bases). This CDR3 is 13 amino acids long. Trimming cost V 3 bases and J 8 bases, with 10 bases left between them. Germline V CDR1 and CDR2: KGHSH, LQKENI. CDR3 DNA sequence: TGTGCCAGCTCACCGCCCCCAGGGGAAAAACTGTTTTTT. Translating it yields CASSPPPGEKLFF.

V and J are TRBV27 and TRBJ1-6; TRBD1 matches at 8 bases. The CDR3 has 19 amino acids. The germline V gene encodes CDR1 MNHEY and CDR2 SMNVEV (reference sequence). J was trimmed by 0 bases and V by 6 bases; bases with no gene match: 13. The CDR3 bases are TGTGCCAGCAGCACAAACATTCAGGGGGCGAACTCCTATAATTCACCCCTCCACTTT. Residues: CASSTNIQGANSYNSPLHF.

The DNA of the CDR3 is TGTGCCAGCACCGGTTCGGATACGCAGTATTTT. Its protein product is CASTGSDTQYF. The V call is TRBV12-3 or TRBV12-4, the J call TRBJ2-3; D unresolved. CDR3 length: 11 residues. V lost 7 bases to trimming and J lost 6 bases, with 8 bases between them.

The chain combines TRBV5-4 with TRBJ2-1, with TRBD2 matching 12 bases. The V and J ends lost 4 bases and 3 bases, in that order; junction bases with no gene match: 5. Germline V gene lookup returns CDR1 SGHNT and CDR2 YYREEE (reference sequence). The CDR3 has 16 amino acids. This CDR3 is CASSPRLAGVYNEQFF. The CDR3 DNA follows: TGTGCCAGCAGCCCCCGACTAGCGGGGGTCTACAATGAGCAGTTCTTC.

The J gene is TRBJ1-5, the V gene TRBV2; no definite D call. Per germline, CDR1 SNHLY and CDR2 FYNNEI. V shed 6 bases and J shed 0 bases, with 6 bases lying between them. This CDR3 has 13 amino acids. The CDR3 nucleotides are TGTGCCAGCAGCCGAGATAGCAATCAGCCCCAGCATTTT. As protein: CASSRDSNQPQHF.

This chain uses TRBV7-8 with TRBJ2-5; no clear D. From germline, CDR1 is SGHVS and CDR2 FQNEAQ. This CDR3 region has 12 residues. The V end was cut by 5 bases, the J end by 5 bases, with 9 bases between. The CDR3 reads CASSRSGETQYF. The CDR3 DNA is TGTGCCAGCAGCCGCTCCGGGGAGACCCAGTACTTC.

CDR3 in amino acids: CASRAAGGPVTDTQYF. CDR3 in DNA: TGCGCCAGCAGAGCGGCGGGAGGGCCGGTCACAGATACGCAGTATTTT. The genes are TRBV5-1 and TRBJ2-3; 9 nucleotides line up with TRBD2. Trimming at V came to 5 bases and at J to 2 bases, leaving 9 bases not matched to a gene. The CDR3 is made up of 16 amino acids. CDR1 and CDR2 from the germline V gene are SGHRS and YFSETQ. Together with reference TRBV5-1 and TRBJ2-3, the CDR3 gives the full variable domain: KAGVTQTPRYLIKTRGQQVTLSCSPISGHRSVSWYQQTPGQGLQFLFEYFSETQRNKGNFPGRFSGRQFSNSRSEMNVSTLELGDSALYLCASRAAGGPVTDTQYFGPGTRLTVL.